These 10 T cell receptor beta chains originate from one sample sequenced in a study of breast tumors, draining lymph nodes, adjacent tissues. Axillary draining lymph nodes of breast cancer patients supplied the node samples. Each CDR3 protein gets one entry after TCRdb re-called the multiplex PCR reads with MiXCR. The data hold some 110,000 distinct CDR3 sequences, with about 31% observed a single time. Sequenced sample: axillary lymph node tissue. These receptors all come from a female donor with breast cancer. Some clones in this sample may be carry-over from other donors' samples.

This CDR3 reads CASSAWDSQTTEAFF. In nucleotides, the CDR3 is TGTGCCAGCAGTGCCTGGGACAGTCAAACCACGGAAGCTTTCTTT. The chain is built from TRBV6-1 and TRBJ1-1; 7 nucleotides agree with TRBD1. V shed 4 bases, J shed 8 bases, and the junction held 13 bases outside the gene matches. From germline, CDR1 is MNHNS and CDR2 SASEGT. This CDR3 contains 15 residues.

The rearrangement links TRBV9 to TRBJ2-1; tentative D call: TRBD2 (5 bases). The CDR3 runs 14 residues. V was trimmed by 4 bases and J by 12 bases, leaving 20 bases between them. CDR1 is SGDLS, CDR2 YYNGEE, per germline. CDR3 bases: TGTGCCAGCAGCCCCCCTGACCGTAGCGAGGTGCAGTTCTTC. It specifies CASSPPDRSEVQFF.

CDR3 region: CSASPHRANNEQFF. The DNA for the CDR3 is TGCAGTGCTAGCCCCCATCGCGCCAACAATGAGCAGTTCTTC. The J gene is TRBJ2-1, the V gene TRBV20-1, with D hard to call. The CDR3 consists of 14 residues. Germline loops: CDR1 DFQATT, CDR2 SNEGSKA (reference sequence). Trimming left V 3 bases short and J 5 bases short, with 14 bases between.

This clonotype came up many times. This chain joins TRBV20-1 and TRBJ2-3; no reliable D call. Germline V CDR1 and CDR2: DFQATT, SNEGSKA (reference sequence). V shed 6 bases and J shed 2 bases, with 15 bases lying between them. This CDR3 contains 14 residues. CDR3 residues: CSAWIDWATDTQYF. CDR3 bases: TGCAGTGCATGGATTGACTGGGCCACAGATACGCAGTATTTT.

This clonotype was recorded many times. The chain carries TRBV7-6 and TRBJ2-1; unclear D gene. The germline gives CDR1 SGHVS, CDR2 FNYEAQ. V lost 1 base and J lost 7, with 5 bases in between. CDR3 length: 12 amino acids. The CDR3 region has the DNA TGTGCCAGCAGCTTAGGGGCAAATGAGCAGTTCTTC. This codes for CASSLGANEQFF.

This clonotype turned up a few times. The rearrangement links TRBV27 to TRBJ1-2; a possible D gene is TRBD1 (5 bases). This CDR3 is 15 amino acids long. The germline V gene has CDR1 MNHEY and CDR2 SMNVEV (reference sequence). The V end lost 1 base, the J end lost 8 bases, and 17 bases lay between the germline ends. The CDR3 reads CASSLLRDLQGGYTF. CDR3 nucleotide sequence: TGTGCCAGCAGTTTATTGAGGGACCTCCAAGGAGGCTACACCTTC.

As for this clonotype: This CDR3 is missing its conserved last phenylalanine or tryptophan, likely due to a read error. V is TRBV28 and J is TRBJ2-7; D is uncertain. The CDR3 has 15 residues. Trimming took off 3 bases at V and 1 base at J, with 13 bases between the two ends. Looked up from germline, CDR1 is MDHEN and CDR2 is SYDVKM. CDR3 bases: TGTGCCAGCAGTTTGAGAGCCTCGACATCCTACGAGCAGTACTCC. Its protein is CASSLRASTSYEQYS.

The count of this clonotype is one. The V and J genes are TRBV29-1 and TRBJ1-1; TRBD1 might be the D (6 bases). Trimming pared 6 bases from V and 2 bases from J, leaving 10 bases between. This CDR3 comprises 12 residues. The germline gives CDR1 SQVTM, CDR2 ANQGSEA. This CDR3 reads CSVGGGNTEAFF. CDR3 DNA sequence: TGCAGCGTCGGAGGGGGTAACACTGAAGCTTTCTTT. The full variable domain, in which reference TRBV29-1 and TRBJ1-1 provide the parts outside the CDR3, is SAVISQKPSRDICQRGTSLTIQCQVDSQVTMMFWYRQQPGQSLTLIATANQGSEATYESGFVIDKFPISRPNLTFSTLTVSNMSPEDSSIYLCSVGGGNTEAFFGQGTRLTVV.

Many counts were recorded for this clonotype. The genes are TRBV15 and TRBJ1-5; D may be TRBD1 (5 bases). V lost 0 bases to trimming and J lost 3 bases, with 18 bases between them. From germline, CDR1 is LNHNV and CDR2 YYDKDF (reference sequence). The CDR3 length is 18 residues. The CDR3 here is CATSRDAAGLVFNQPQHF. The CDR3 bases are TGTGCCACCAGCAGAGACGCCGCAGGGTTGGTCTTCAATCAGCCCCAGCATTTT.

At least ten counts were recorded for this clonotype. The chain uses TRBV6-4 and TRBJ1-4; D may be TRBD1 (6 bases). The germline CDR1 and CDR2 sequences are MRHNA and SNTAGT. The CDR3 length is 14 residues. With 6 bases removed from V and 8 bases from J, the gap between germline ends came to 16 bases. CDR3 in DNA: TGTGCCAGCAGCATAATGGGGGCGCGGGAAAAACTGTTTTTT. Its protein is CASSIMGAREKLFF.